The clone carrying this T cell receptor (beta chain) was picked up a small number of times. Antigen: not known. The record originates from a study of early T cells in non-severe SARS-CoV-2 infection. Study-level information: Unpaired chains resulted from sequencing bulk RNA of unsorted whole blood.

Unique molecular identifiers (one per individual cDNA molecule) were attached. TCRdb independently ran MiXCR on the 5' RACE reads; one entry per CDR3 protein. This repertoire shows 85,000 to 100,000 distinct CDR3 sequences, 11% found once; its top ten account for around 4.3%. The study's findings and limits: VDJdb matches were skewed toward anti-spike CD8 T cell responses.

This TCR was sampled from an adult who was a healthcare worker with PCR-confirmed SARS-CoV-2 infection or an uninfected control (not recorded which). This sample comprised whole blood, obtained at baseline.

The CDR3 DNA reads TGTGCCTGGAGTTACACCGGGGAGCTGTTTTTT. Its protein product is CAWSYTGELFF. This chain joins TRBV30 and TRBJ2-2; no firm D call. CDR1 GTSNPN and CDR2 SVGIG come from the germline V gene (reference sequence). CDR3 length: 11 amino acids. The germline V and J ends were trimmed by 2 bases and 3 bases, with 1 base remaining between them.